This TCR beta chain was documented in a study of shared clonotypes between healthy human individuals. The CDR3 loop spans 14 amino acids. Looked up from germline, CDR1 is KGHSH and CDR2 is LQKENI. J was trimmed by 2 bases and V by 3 bases; bases with no gene match: 3. The protocol was immunoSEQ multiplex PCR, while the TCRdb copy is restricted to in-frame clones and leaves out a portion. The table shows millions of clones, with around 94% occurring only once. The clonotype was recovered from a man younger than 35 in good health. V and J are TRBV18 and TRBJ2-5, with 7 bases identical to TRBD1. The sequencing sample was made of naive CD4+ T cells sorted from blood. Subset described: CD45RA+ positively selected. The CDR3 DNA is TGTGCCAGCTCACCGGGACAGAAGCAAGAGACCCAGTACTTC. As protein: CASSPGQKQETQYF.